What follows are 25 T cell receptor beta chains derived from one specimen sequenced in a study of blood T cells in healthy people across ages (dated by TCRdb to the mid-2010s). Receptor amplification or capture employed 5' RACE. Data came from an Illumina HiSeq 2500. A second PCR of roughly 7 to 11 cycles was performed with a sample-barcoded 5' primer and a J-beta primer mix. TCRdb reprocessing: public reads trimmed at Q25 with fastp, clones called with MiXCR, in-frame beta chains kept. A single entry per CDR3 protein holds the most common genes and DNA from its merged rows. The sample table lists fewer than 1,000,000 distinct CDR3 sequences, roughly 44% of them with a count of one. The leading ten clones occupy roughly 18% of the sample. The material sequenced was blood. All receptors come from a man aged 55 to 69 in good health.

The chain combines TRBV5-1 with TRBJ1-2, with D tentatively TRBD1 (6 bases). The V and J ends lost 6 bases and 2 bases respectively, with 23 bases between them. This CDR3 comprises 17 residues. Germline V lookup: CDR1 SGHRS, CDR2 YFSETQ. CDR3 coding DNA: TGCGCCAGCACCTCGGAAGGGGGGCCCCAAGCAAACTATGGCTACACCTTC. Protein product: CASTSEGGPQANYGYTF.

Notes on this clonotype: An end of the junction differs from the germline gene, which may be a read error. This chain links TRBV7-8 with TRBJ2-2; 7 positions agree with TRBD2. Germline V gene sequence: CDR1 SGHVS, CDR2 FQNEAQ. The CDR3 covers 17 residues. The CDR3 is CASSGGSGYPNTGGLFF. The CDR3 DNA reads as TGTGCCAGCAGCGGGGGTAGCGGGTACCCGAACACCGGGGGGCTGTTTTTT.

The CDR3 here is CSAIRPSGGQTYNEQFF. CDR3 DNA: TGCAGTGCCATCCGACCTAGCGGGGGGCAGACATACAATGAGCAGTTCTTC. V and J are TRBV20-1 and TRBJ2-1; 11 positions agree with TRBD2. Germline V CDR1 and CDR2: DFQATT, SNEGSKA (reference sequence). This CDR3 is built from 17 residues. V was pared by 6 bases and J by 4 bases, with 14 bases of the junction left unmatched.

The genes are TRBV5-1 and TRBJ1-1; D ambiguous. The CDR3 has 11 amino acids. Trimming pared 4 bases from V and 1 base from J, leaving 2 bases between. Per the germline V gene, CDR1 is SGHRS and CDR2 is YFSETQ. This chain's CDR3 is CASSGNTEAFF. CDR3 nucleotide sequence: TGCGCCAGCAGCGGGAACACTGAAGCTTTCTTT.

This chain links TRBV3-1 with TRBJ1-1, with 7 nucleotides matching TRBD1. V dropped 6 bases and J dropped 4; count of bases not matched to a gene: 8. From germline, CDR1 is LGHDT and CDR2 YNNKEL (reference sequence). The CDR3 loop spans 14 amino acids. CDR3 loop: CASRGSRGSTEAFF. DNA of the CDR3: TGTGCCAGCAGGGGTTCCAGGGGGAGCACTGAAGCTTTCTTT.

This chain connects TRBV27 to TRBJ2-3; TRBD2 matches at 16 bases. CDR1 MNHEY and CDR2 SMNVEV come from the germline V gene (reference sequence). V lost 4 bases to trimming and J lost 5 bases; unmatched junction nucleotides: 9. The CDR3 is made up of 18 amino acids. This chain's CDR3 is CASSSPGLAGGPRDTQYF. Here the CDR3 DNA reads TGTGCCAGCAGTTCCCCGGGACTAGCGGGGGGGCCTAGAGATACGCAGTATTTT.

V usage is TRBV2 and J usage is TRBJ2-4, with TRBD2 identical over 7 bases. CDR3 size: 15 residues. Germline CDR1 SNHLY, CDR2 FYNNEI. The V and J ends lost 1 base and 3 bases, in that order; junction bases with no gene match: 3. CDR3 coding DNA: TGTGCCAGCAGTGAAGACGGACTAGGCAAAAACATTCAGTACTTC. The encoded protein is CASSEDGLGKNIQYF.

The CDR3 loop is CSVPIATGGYDNEQFF. DNA for the CDR3: TGCAGCGTTCCAATCGCGACAGGGGGCTATGACAATGAGCAGTTCTTC. This chain joins TRBV29-1 and TRBJ2-1, with TRBD1 identical over 10 bases. This CDR3 has 16 residues. V lost 5 bases, J lost 5 bases, and 12 bases stayed unmatched. In germline, CDR1 is SQVTM, CDR2 ANQGSEA.

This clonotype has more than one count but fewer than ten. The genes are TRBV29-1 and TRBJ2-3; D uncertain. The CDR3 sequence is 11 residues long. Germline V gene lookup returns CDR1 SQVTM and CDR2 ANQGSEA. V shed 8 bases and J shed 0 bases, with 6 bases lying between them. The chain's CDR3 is CSTASTDTQYF. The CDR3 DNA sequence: TGCAGCACTGCCAGCACAGATACGCAGTATTTT.

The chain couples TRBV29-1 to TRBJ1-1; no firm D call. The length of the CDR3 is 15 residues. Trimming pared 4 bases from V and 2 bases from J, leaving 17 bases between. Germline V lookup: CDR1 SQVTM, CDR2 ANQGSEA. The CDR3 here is CSVAVGMVYNTEAFF. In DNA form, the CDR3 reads TGCAGCGTTGCGGTGGGTATGGTATATAACACTGAAGCTTTCTTT.

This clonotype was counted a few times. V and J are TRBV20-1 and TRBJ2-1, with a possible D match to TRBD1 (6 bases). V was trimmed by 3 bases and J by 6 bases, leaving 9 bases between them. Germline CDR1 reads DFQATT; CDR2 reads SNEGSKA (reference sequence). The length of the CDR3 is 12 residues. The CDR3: CSASRTANEQFF. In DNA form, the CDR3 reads TGCAGTGCTAGTAGGACAGCCAATGAGCAGTTCTTC.

CDR3 bases: TGCAGCGTCGCGACCGAGACAGTCACAGATACGCAGTATTTT. Translation: CSVATETVTDTQYF. The rearrangement links TRBV29-1 to TRBJ2-3, with a tentative D call TRBD1 (5 bases). The V end lost 6 bases, the J end lost 2 bases, and 15 bases lay between the germline ends. The germline gives CDR1 SQVTM, CDR2 ANQGSEA. The CDR3 has 14 amino acids.

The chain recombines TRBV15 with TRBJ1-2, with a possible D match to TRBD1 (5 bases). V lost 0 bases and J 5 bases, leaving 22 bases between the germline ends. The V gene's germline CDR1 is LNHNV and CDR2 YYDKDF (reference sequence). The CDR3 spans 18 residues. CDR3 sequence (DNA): TGTGCCACCAGCAGAGATAGCGGACAAGGCTCTACTATTTATGGCTACACCTTC. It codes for CATSRDSGQGSTIYGYTF.

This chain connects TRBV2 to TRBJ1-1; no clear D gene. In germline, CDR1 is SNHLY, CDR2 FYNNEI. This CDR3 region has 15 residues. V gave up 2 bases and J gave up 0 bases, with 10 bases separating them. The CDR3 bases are TGTGCCAGCAGTGAACTTGCGATAATGAACACTGAAGCTTTCTTT. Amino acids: CASSELAIMNTEAFF.

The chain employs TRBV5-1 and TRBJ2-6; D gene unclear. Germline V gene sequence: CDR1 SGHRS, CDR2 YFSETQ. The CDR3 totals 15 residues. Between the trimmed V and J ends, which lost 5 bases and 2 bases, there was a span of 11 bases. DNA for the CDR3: TGCGCCAGCAGGCCGACGGTGCCTGGGGCCAACGTCCTGACTTTC. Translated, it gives CASRPTVPGANVLTF.

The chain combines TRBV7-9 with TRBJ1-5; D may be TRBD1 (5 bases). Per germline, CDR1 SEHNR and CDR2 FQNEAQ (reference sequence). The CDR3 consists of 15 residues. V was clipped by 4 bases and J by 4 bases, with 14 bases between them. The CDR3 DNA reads TGTGCCAGCAGCTCAATCGACAGTCCGAATCAGCCCCAGCATTTT. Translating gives CASSSIDSPNQPQHF.

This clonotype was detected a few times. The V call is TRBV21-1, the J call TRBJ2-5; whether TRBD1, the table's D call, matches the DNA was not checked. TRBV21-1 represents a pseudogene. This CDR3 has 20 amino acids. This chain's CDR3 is CASSKALPRGADRLKETQYF. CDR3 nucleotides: TGTGCCAGCAGCAAAGCCCTCCCCCGGGGGGCGGACCGGCTTAAAGAGACCCAGTACTTC.

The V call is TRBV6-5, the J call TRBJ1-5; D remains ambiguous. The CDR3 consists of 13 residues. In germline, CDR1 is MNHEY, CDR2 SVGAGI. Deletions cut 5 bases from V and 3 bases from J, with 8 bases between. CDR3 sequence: CASSQYPNQPQHF. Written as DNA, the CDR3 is TGTGCCAGCAGTCAGTATCCCAATCAGCCCCAGCATTTT.

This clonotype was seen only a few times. The CDR3 sequence is CASSYSPRGTQYF. CDR3 nucleotide sequence: TGTGCCAGCAGTTACTCCCCAAGAGGGACCCAGTACTTC. The chain carries TRBV6-5 and TRBJ2-5; D is ambiguous. Germline CDR1 reads MNHEY; CDR2 reads SVGAGI. This CDR3 has 13 amino acids. V shed 0 bases and J shed 7 bases, with 9 bases lying between them.

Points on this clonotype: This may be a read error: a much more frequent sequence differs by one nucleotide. The DNA of the CDR3 is TGTGCCAGCAGCTTGAGGACAGGGGCCTACGAGCAGTACTTC. This sequence encodes CASSLRTGAYEQYF. J is TRBJ2-7 and V is TRBV7-2, with 9 bases that match TRBD1. CDR3 length equals 14 residues. CDR1 is SGHTA, CDR2 FQGNSA, per germline. The J segment lost 2 bases and the V segment lost 3 bases, leaving 2 bases of the junction unmatched.

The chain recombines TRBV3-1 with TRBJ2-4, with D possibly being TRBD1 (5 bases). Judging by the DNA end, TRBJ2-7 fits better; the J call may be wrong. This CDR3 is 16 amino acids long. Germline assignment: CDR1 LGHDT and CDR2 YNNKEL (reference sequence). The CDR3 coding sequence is TGTGCCAGCAGCCCAGTACAGGCTCTTGGGGTCTACGAGCAGTACTTC. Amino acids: CASSPVQALGVYEQYF.

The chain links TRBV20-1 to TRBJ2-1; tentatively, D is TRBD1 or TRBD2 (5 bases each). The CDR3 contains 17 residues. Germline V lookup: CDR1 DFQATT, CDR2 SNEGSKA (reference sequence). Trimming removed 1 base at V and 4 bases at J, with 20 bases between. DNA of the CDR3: TGCAGTGCTAGAGTTCGACCCCACAGGCCGGGATACAATGAGCAGTTCTTC. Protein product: CSARVRPHRPGYNEQFF.

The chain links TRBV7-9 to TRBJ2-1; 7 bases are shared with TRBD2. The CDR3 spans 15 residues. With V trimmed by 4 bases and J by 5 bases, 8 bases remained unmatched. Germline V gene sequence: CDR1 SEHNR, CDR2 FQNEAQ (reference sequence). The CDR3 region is CASSSLGAGNNEQFF. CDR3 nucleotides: TGTGCCAGCAGCTCCCTGGGAGCGGGAAACAATGAGCAGTTCTTC.

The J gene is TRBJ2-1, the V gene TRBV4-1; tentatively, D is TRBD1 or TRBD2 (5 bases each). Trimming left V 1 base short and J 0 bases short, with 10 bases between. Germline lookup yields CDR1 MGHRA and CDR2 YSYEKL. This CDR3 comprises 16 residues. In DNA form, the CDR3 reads TGCGCCAGCAGCCAAGGGTGGGGGAACTCCTACAATGAGCAGTTCTTC. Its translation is CASSQGWGNSYNEQFF.

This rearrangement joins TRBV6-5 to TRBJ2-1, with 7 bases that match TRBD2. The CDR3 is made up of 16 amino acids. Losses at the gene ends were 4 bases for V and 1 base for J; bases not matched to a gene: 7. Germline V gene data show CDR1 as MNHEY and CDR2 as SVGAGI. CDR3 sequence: CASSLGDGGSYNEQFF. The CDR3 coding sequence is TGTGCCAGCAGTTTGGGAGACGGGGGGTCCTACAATGAGCAGTTCTTC.